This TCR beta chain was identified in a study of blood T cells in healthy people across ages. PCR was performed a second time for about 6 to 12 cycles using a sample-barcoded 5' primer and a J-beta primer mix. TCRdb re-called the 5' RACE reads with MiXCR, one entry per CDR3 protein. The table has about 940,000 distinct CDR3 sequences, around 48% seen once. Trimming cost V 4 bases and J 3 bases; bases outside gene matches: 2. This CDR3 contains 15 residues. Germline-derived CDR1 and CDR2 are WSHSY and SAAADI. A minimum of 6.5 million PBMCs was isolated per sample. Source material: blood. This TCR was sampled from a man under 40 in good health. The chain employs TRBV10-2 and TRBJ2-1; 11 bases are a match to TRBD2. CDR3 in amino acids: CASSASGGFYNEQFF. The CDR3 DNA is TGCGCCAGCAGTGCTAGCGGGGGGTTCTACAATGAGCAGTTCTTC.